This T cell receptor beta chain was sequenced in a study of blood T cell repertoires in COVID-19 (dated by TCRdb to 2020 to 2021). As for the study more broadly: The collaborator samples originated in the United States, Italy and Spain and spanned the acute and convalescent phases of COVID-19. HLA class I and class II types, where available, came from metadata supplied by the sample provider rather than from assay-based typing. The material from the prospective study consisted of cDNA or gDNA derived from T cells, B-cell-depleted T cells, or PBMCs. The repertoires were released in a freely available public database meant as a resource for research on the immune response to SARS-CoV-2. Samples were obtained from the ongoing ImmuneRACE study (first 160 participants) and from some 1,200 subjects provided by 6 global collaborators. Sample metadata almost always included a de-identified subject ID, COVID-19 status, age in years and sex. Deeply sampled blood TCRbeta repertoires from subjects exposed to, actively infected with, or recovered from COVID-19 were included in the dataset. Overall results and qualifications from the work: How much clinical and demographic metadata was included differed by source and by participant, and the metadata was provided uncurated.

This clone has more than one count but fewer than ten. No antigen is known for it. No much larger clonotype is one base removed from it; base qualities were not supplied. Each collaborating institution followed its own protocols to collect whole blood in K2EDTA tubes. For TCRbeta analysis, collaborators shipped samples in one of three forms: frozen whole blood, isolated PBMCs, or DNA extracted from either of those sample types. From V the trimming removes 4 bases and from J it removes 4 bases, while the gene matches leave 8 bases of the junction unaccounted for. From the cysteine through the phenylalanine, the CDR3 covers 15 amino acids. The retained sequence is limited to the CDR3, 45 bases, with the frame set at the first base. Looking up the germline V gene yields CDR1 SGHRS and CDR2 YFSETQ. TCRbeta CDR3 regions were amplified from genomic DNA using the immunoSEQ Assay, a bias-controlled multiplex PCR. Concerning the study's data processing: Within the assay, amplification of reference gene primers was used to estimate how many nucleated cells each sample contained. To quantify the absolute abundance of each unique TCRbeta CDR3 rearrangement, sequence reads were collapsed and filtered. Productive Simpson clonality was computed per sample as the square root of Simpson's diversity index over productive rearrangements. Drawn from immuneACCESS, this table holds only the in-frame rearrangements with V and J called that TCRdb kept. Clones are partly lost; checked studies trace under half to an unresolved V gene and leave the rest unexplained. V and J calls and clone size are as listed in that table; D and trimming were resolved from the DNA. The table for this sample lists about 150,000 clones; about 86% of them were counted only once. Approximately 3.5% of the sample goes to the ten largest clones.

The sequence derives from a man between 65 and 79 years old with acute or convalescent COVID-19. The V gene is TRBV5-1 and the J gene is TRBJ2-7, with 10 central nucleotides matching TRBD1. Source material: peripheral blood. The sequence in DNA is TGCGCCAGCAGCCGTTCGGGACAGGGGATGTACGAGCAGTACTTC. Its translation is CASSRSGQGMYEQYF.